This T cell receptor beta chain originates from a study of blood T cell repertoires in COVID-19. Study details: T cells, B-cell-depleted T cells, or PBMCs supplied cDNA or gDNA.

Per the original data handling: Scientists estimated how many nucleated cells there were by amplifying reference gene primers. The table came from immunoSEQ multiplex PCR; TCRdb's copy has only in-frame clones and leaves some out. From that table come the V and J calls and clone size; the DNA was used to work out D and trimming. Of roughly 340,000 clones in the sample, 80% to 90% were seen once. In Cohort 3, a recovered donor had either two negative PCRs, clearance, or symptom resolution. The clonotype comes from a man younger than 35 who had recovered from COVID-19. Material for sequencing was PBMCs or T cells enriched from blood (not recorded which).

This CDR3 is CAWSVGQAGNTIYF. The CDR3 DNA follows: TGTGCCTGGAGTGTTGGCCAGGCGGGAAACACCATATATTTT. The chain carries TRBV30 and TRBJ1-3; D uncertain. CDR1 and CDR2 from the germline V gene are GTSNPN and SVGIG (reference sequence). The CDR3 runs 14 residues. Between the trimmed V and J ends, which lost 0 bases and 4 bases, there was a span of 10 bases. Full variable domain (outside the CDR3, taken from reference TRBV30 and TRBJ1-3): SQTIHQWPATLVQPVGSPLSLECTVEGTSNPNLYWYRQAAGRGLQLLFYSVGIGQISSEVPQNLSASRPQDRQFILSSKKLLLSDSGFYLCAWSVGQAGNTIYFGEGSWLTVV.